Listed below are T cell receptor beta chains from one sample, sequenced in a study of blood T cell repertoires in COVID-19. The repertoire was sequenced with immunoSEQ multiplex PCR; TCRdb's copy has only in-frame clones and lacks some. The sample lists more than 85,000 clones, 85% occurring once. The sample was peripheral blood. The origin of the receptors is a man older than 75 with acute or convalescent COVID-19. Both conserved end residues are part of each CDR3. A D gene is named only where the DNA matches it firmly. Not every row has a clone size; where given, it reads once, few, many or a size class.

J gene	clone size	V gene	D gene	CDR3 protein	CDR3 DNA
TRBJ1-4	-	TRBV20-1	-	CSASSQGGLNEKLFF	TGCAGTGCTAGTTCCCAGGGAGGTTTGAATGAAAAACTGTTTTTT
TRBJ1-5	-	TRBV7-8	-	CASSLGQDNQPQHF	TGTGCCAGCAGCTTAGGGCAGGACAATCAGCCCCAGCATTTT
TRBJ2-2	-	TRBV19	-	CASSTYRVPTGELFF	TGTGCCAGTAGTACATACAGGGTTCCCACCGGGGAGCTGTTTTTT
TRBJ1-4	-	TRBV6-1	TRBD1	CASSGTWTGGMEKLFF	TGTGCCAGCAGTGGGACCTGGACAGGGGGGATGGAAAAACTGTTTTTT
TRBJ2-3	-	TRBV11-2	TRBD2	CASSRRGLAGVEGTDTQYF	TGTGCCAGCAGCCGTCGGGGACTAGCGGGAGTAGAGGGCACAGATACGCAGTATTTT
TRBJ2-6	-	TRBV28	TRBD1	CASRSQSPDRAPSFGANVLTF	TGTGCCAGCAGATCCCAATCTCCGGACAGGGCGCCGTCCTTTGGGGCCAACGTCCTGACTTTC
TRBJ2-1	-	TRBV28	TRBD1	CASRHLAGTGGDEQFF	TGTGCCAGCAGGCACCTAGCCGGGACAGGGGGTGATGAGCAGTTCTTC
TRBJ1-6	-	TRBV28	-	CASSSPVSPLHF	TGTGCCAGCAGTTCCCCCGTTTCACCCCTCCACTTT
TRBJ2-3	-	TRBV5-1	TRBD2	CASRWTSGSSTDTQYF	TGCGCCAGCAGGTGGACTAGCGGGAGTAGCACAGATACGCAGTATTTT
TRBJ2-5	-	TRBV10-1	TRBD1	CASSEGTAQETQYF	TGCGCCAGCAGTGAGGGGACAGCACAAGAGACCCAGTACTTC
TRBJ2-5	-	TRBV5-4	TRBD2	CASSPTPGAGGLETQYF	TGTGCCAGCAGCCCGACCCCCGGTGCGGGAGGGCTAGAGACCCAGTACTTC
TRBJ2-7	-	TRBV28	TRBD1	CASSSGTGNEQYF	TGTGCCAGCAGTTCCGGGACAGGCAACGAGCAGTACTTC
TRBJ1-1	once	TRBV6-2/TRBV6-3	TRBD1	CASSFGLTGLNTEAFF	TGTGCCAGCAGTTTCGGCCTGACAGGGCTGAACACTGAAGCTTTCTTT
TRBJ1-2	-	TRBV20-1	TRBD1	CSARRQGVDTF	TGCAGTGCTAGGAGACAGGGGGTCGACACCTTC
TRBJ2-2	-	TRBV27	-	CASSLFQRGSNTGELFF	TGTGCCAGCAGTTTATTCCAAAGGGGGTCGAACACCGGGGAGCTGTTTTTT
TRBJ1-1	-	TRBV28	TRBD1	CASSYGTGNTEAFF	TGTGCCAGCAGTTACGGGACAGGGAACACTGAAGCTTTCTTT
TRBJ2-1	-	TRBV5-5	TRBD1	CASSLWAGGNDEQFF	TGTGCCAGCAGCTTGTGGGCAGGGGGTAATGATGAGCAGTTCTTC
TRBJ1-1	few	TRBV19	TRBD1	CASSTDRDTEAFF	TGTGCCAGTAGTACGGACAGGGACACTGAAGCTTTCTTT
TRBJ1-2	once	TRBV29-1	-	CSVVRQGYGYTF	TGCAGCGTGGTACGGCAGGGATATGGCTACACCTTC
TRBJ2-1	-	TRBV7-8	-	CASSLVFGGARVNEQFF	TGTGCCAGCAGCTTAGTTTTTGGGGGGGCGCGGGTGAATGAGCAGTTCTTC
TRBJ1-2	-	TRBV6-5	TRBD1	CASKLNRGANYGYTF	TGTGCCAGCAAACTTAACAGGGGAGCTAACTATGGCTACACCTTC
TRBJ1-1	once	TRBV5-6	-	CASSLAREAFF	TGTGCCAGCAGCTTGGCCAGGGAAGCTTTCTTT
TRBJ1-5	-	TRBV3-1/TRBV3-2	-	CASSQDGMGNQPQHF	TGTGCCAGCAGCCAAGACGGGATGGGCAATCAGCCCCAGCATTTT
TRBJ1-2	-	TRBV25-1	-	CASSEVAGYTF	TGTGCCAGTTCGGAGGTTGCTGGCTACACCTTC
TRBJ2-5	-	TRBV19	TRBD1	CASSGQVQETQYF	TGTGCCAGTAGTGGACAGGTCCAAGAGACCCAGTACTTC
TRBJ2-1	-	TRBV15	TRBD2	CATSRAGLAGVNEQFF	TGTGCCACCAGCAGAGCTGGACTAGCGGGCGTCAATGAGCAGTTCTTC
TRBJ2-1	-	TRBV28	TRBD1	CASSLFGTGSSEQFF	TGTGCCAGCAGTTTATTCGGGACAGGGTCGAGTGAGCAGTTCTTC
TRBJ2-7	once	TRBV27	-	CASSSPFGQPSSYEQYF	TGTGCCAGCAGTTCGCCGTTTGGACAGCCGAGCTCCTACGAGCAGTACTTC
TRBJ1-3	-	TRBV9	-	CASSVGGHLSGNTIYF	TGTGCCAGCAGCGTAGGAGGACACCTCTCTGGAAACACCATATATTTT
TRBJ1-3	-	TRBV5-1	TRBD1	CASAGTGLSGNTIYF	TGCGCCAGCGCCGGGACAGGCCTCTCTGGAAACACCATATATTTT
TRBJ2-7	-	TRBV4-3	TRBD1	CASSQRGQGAREQYF	TGCGCCAGCAGCCAACGGGGACAGGGGGCGCGGGAGCAGTACTTC
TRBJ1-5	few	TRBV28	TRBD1	CASQGGRDQPQHF	TGTGCCAGCCAGGGGGGTAGGGATCAGCCCCAGCATTTT
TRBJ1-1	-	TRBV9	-	CASSVATRRTDTEAFF	TGTGCCAGCAGCGTAGCTACGAGGCGAACGGACACTGAAGCTTTCTTT
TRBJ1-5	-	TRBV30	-	CAWSVPGGPQHF	TGTGCCTGGAGTGTCCCCGGGGGACCCCAGCATTTT
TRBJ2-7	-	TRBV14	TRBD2	CASSQRTRSEQYF	TGTGCCAGCAGCCAACGGACTAGATCCGAGCAGTACTTC
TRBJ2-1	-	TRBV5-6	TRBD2	CASASLGGSPHNEQFF	TGTGCCAGCGCATCCCTGGGCGGGAGCCCCCACAATGAGCAGTTCTTC
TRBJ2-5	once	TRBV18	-	CASSPRQAQETQYF	TGTGCCAGCTCACCACGACAGGCCCAAGAGACCCAGTACTTC
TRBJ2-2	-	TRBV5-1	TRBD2	CASSPGASGRAGELFF	TGCGCCAGCAGCCCGGGTGCTAGCGGGAGAGCCGGGGAGCTGTTTTTT
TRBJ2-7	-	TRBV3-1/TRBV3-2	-	CASSQARASYEQYF	TGTGCCAGCAGCCAAGCGAGGGCGTCCTACGAGCAGTACTTC
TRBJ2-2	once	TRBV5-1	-	CASSSGNTGELFF	TGCGCCAGCAGCTCAGGGAACACCGGGGAGCTGTTTTTT
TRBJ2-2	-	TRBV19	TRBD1	CASLTQGSNTGELFF	TGTGCCAGTTTAACACAGGGGTCGAACACCGGGGAGCTGTTTTTT